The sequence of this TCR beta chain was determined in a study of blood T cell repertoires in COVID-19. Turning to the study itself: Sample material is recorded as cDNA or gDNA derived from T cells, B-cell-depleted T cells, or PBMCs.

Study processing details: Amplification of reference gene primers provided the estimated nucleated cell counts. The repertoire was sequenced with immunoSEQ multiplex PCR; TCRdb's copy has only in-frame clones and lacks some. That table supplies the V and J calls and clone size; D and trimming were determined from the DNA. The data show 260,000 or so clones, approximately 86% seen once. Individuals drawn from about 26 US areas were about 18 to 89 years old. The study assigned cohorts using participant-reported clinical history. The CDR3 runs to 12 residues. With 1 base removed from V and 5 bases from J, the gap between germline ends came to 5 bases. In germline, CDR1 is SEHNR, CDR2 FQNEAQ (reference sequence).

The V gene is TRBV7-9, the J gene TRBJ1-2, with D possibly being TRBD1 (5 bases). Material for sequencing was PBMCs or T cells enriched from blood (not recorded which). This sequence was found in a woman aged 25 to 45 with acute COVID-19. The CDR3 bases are TGTGCCAGCAGCTTAGAGGGGTATGGCTACACCTTC. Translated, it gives CASSLEGYGYTF. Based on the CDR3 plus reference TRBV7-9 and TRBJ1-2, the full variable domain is DTGVSQNPRHKITKRGQNVTFRCDPISEHNRLYWYRQTLGQGPEFLTYFQNEAQLEKSRLLSDRFSAERPKGSFSTLEIQRTEQGDSAMYLCASSLEGYGYTFGSGTRLTVV.